The 29 T cell receptor delta chains reported below all come from one sample, sequenced in a study of gamma-delta T cells after stem cell transplantation. TCRdb processed the RT-PCR reads again with the CATT caller. Of 1,500 to 2,000 delta-chain clones listed, 18% were seen once; the top ten hold roughly 30%. The sample consisted of gamma-delta T cells. These TCRs come from a human donor. It is not recorded whose cells these are; they may come from a transplant donor.

A few counts support this clone. Being one base from a much bigger clone, this may be a read error. The chain is built from TRDV2 and TRDJ3, with D uncertain. Per germline, CDR1 GEAIGNYY and CDR2 EKD. The CDR3 runs to 22 residues. The V end was cut by 3 bases, the J end by 2 bases, with 28 bases between. Written as DNA, the CDR3 is TGTGCCTGTGACCGACTCTCCCCAGAAGGTGGGCGAGCCCCCTGGGACACCCGACAGATGTTTTTC. It codes for CACDRLSPEGGRAPWDTRQMFF.

Points on this clone: This is likely an artifact of a read error, given a far larger clone one base away. This chain joins TRDV2 and TRDJ3; 8 nucleotides agree with TRDD3. The V gene end was trimmed by 1 base and the J gene end by 0 bases; junction bases not matched to a gene: 13. Germline-derived CDR1 and CDR2 are GEAIGNYY and EKD. CDR3 length: 21 amino acids. In DNA, the CDR3 is TGTGCCTGTGACACGCTACTGGGGGGTCCCTCGAGCTCCTGGGACACCCGACAGATGTTTTTC. Translation gives CACDTLLGGPSSSWDTRQMFF.

This clone showed up just a few times. This likely traces to a read error, being one base from a far larger clone. The sample carries other DNA sequences with the same CDR3. This chain links TRDV2 with TRDJ1; 9 nucleotides match TRDD3. CDR3 length: 19 amino acids. Per germline, CDR1 GEAIGNYY and CDR2 EKD. Written as DNA, the CDR3 is TGCGCCTGTGACACCCTCCGTGGGGGGGGATACCACGACACCGATAAACTCATCTTT. Protein product: CACDTLRGGGYHDTDKLIF.

In the case of this clone: One base separates it from a far larger clone, so it is likely a read error. The V call is TRDV2, the J call TRDJ1, with TRDD3 identical over 13 bases. This CDR3 is 18 amino acids long. Germline CDR1 and CDR2: GEAIGNYY and EKD. DNA for the CDR3: TGTGCCTTTGACCCACTGGGGGATACGCGCTCGTACACCGATAAACTCATCTTT. Translating it yields CAFDPLGDTRSYTDKLIF.

As for this clone: A read error is likely here: a far larger clone is one base away. The J gene is TRDJ3, the V gene TRDV2; the match to TRDD3 covers 7 bases. This CDR3 region has 21 residues. With V trimmed by 0 bases and J by 0 bases, 13 bases remained unmatched. Germline V gives CDR1 GEAIGNYY, CDR2 EKD. The CDR3 DNA reads as TGTGCCTGTGACACCGCCCCACCGGGGGATCCGAGCTCCTGGGACACCCGACAGATGTTTTTC. This encodes CACDTAPPGDPSSWDTRQMFF.

Remarks on this clone: A far larger clone is one nucleotide away, so this likely arose from a read error. The rearrangement links TRDV2 to TRDJ1; 8 positions agree with TRDD3. From germline, CDR1 is GEAIGNYY and CDR2 EKD. CDR3 length: 26 amino acids. This CDR3 is CAFDTVKSALPKSPGILDSPTDKLIF. CDR3 DNA: TGTGCCTTTGACACGGTAAAATCGGCCTTGCCTAAATCTCCGGGGATACTGGATAGTCCTACCGATAAACTCATCTTT.

The chain couples TRDV2 to TRDJ1; D might be TRDD3 (5 bases). The CDR3 loop spans 20 amino acids. Germline V CDR1 and CDR2: GEAIGNYY, EKD. Trimming left V 0 bases short and J 0 bases short, with 25 bases between. The CDR3 sequence: CACDTLVFSDLLEDTDKLIF. DNA for the CDR3: TGTGCCTGTGACACCCTGGTTTTCTCCGACTTACTGGAGGACACCGATAAACTCATCTTT.

This chain connects TRDV2 to TRDJ1, with D possibly being TRDD3 (6 bases). There are 22 residues in the CDR3. Germline CDR1 and CDR2: GEAIGNYY and EKD. Trimming stripped 2 bases from V and 0 bases from J, with 33 bases between. The CDR3 reads CACDRVRTDWVLGGRYTDKLIF. The CDR3 DNA sequence: TGTGCCTGTGACAGGGTGAGAACGGACTGGGTATTAGGAGGTCGGTACACCGATAAACTCATCTTT.

This clone showed up just a few times. This DNA's translation and the protein TCRdb lists, from a much larger clone, do not match at residue 8, likely due to a read error; the protein shown is translated from the DNA. V is TRDV2 and J is TRDJ1; TRDD3 matches 11 bases. The CDR3 totals 20 residues. Trimming removed 3 bases from V and 1 base from J; junction bases left unmatched: 18. CDR1 and CDR2 from the germline V gene are GEAIGNYY and EKD. CDR3 sequence: CACDLMSSGLGDTSTDKLIF. CDR3 nucleotide sequence: TGTGCCTGTGACTTGATGTCGTCGGGGCTGGGGGATACATCCACCGATAAACTCATCTTT.

Turning to this clone: One base separates it from a far larger clone, so it is likely a read error. The chain carries TRDV2 and TRDJ1, with TRDD3 matching over 10 bases. The CDR3 is 21 residues long. The germline V gene has CDR1 GEAIGNYY and CDR2 EKD. This CDR3 reads CACDTVKLLGDKGENTVKLIF. The CDR3 nucleotides read TGTGCCTGTGACACCGTTAAACTTCTGGGGGATAAGGGAGAGAACACCGTTAAACTCATCTTT.

In this sample, this clone is medium-sized (0.01 to 0.1%). This chain joins TRDV2 and TRDJ1; TRDD3 matches 11 bases. The CDR3 runs to 22 residues. Germline V gene lookup returns CDR1 GEAIGNYY and CDR2 EKD. Trimming cost V 0 bases and J 0 bases; bases outside gene matches: 20. The CDR3 is CACDTVKGRDGGYGGYTDKLIF. The CDR3 nucleotides are TGTGCCTGTGACACCGTAAAAGGACGAGATGGGGGATACGGTGGGTACACCGATAAACTCATCTTT.

Comments on this clone: A read error is likely here: a far larger clone is one base away. The sample holds other DNA sequences that translate to the same CDR3. This chain joins TRDV2 and TRDJ1; either TRDD2 or TRDD3 may fit D (7 bases each). Germline V lookup: CDR1 GEAIGNYY, CDR2 EKD. The CDR3 contains 19 residues. This CDR3 is CACDTAGFPTGAYGDKLIF. CDR3 DNA: TGTGCATGTGACACGGCGGGCTTTCCTACTGGGGCTTATGGCGATAAACTCATCTTT.

This clone is large by share. This chain uses TRDV2 with TRDJ1; 12 positions match TRDD3. The CDR3 runs 17 residues. V lost 4 bases, J lost 0 bases, and 8 bases stayed unmatched. CDR1 GEAIGNYY and CDR2 EKD come from the germline V gene. The CDR3 sequence: CACDRLGDTGNTDKLIF. The CDR3, as DNA: TGTGCCTGTGATAGACTGGGGGATACCGGGAACACCGATAAACTCATCTTT.

Notes on this clone: The protein in TCRdb stems from a much larger clone and differs at residue 12 from this DNA's translation, likely a read error; here the protein is translated from the DNA. DNA of the CDR3: TGTGCCTGTGACGACCTAGATTCCGGAACAGACGCCGATAAACTCATCTTT. Protein: CACDDLDSGTDADKLIF. The chain has TRDV2 and TRDJ1; D unclear. The CDR3 loop spans 17 amino acids. Germline values: CDR1 GEAIGNYY, CDR2 EKD. V gave up 3 bases and J gave up 3 bases, with 22 bases separating them.

As for this clone: This may come from a read error, since a much larger clone is one base off. The chain carries TRDV2 and TRDJ3, with 12 bases that match TRDD3. The germline V gene has CDR1 GEAIGNYY and CDR2 EKD. The trim removed 3 bases at V and 12 bases at J, leaving 26 bases unmatched. The CDR3 has 22 amino acids. CDR3 sequence reads: CACDAVLLGDTEGEGVDRQMFF. In nucleotides, the CDR3 is TGTGCCTGTGACGCCGTCCTACTGGGGGATACTGAGGGCGAGGGTGTGGACCGACAGATGTTTTTC.

The CDR3 region has the DNA TGTGCCTGTGACCCCTTGCGTCCTACACCTAATCGTACTGTGGGATCTGGTAAACTCATCTTT. Protein product: CACDPLRPTPNRTVGSGKLIF. The rearrangement links TRDV2 to TRDJ1, with a weak D call TRDD2 (6 bases). Trimming shortened V by 3 bases and J by 7 bases, and 38 bases separated the two germline ends. CDR3 size: 21 residues. The germline CDR1 and CDR2 sequences are GEAIGNYY and EKD.

This clone occurred a few times. It differs at one base from a far larger clone, so likely a read error. V and J are TRDV2 and TRDJ1; 10 nucleotides match TRDD3. This CDR3 contains 16 residues. In germline, CDR1 is GEAIGNYY, CDR2 EKD. The ends lost 5 bases at V and 2 bases at J; junction bases unmatched: 10. The CDR3 sequence: CACVSSGGYKTDKLIF. The CDR3 DNA is TGTGCCTGTGTATCTAGTGGGGGATACAAAACCGATAAACTCATCTTT.

Comments on this clone: This likely traces to a read error, being one base from a far larger clone. The gene calls are TRDV2 and TRDJ3; TRDD3 agrees at 10 bases. The CDR3 covers 21 residues. CDR1 is GEAIGNYY, CDR2 EKD, per germline. The CDR3 nucleotides read TGTGCCTGTGACACCGCCCCACTGGGGGATCCGAGCTCCTGGGACACCCGACCGATGTTTTTC. Translated, it gives CACDTAPLGDPSSWDTRPMFF.

Notes on this clone: This likely came from a read error, as a far larger clone is one base away. The same CDR3 can be traced to other DNA sequences in this sample. This sequence joins TRDV2 and TRDJ1, with D unresolved. The germline CDR1 and CDR2 sequences are GEAIGNYY and EKD. Trimming took 3 bases from V and 0 from J, leaving 7 bases between them. The CDR3 totals 13 residues. The CDR3: CACDPLYTDKLIF. CDR3 bases: TGTGCCTGTGACCCCCTTTACACCGATAAACTCATCTTT.

The V and J genes are TRDV1 and TRDJ1, with TRDD3 matching 12 bases. Germline V gene data show CDR1 as TSWWSYY and CDR2 as QGS. The V gene end was trimmed by 6 bases and the J gene end by 3 bases; junction bases not matched to a gene: 47. There are 29 residues in the CDR3. The CDR3 protein is CALGPREVPFTGGYRAGRWGRSSPDKLIF. The CDR3, as DNA: TGTGCTCTTGGACCCAGGGAGGTCCCCTTTACTGGGGGATACAGGGCTGGTCGTTGGGGTAGATCGAGCCCCGATAAACTCATCTTT.

With respect to this clone: A far larger clone lies a single base away; this is likely a read error. The chain employs TRDV2 and TRDJ1, with 7 bases that match TRDD3. The length of the CDR3 is 22 residues. Germline V gives CDR1 GEAIGNYY, CDR2 EKD. The CDR3 DNA follows: TGTGCCGGTGACAGGGTGAGGACGGACTGGGGATTAGGAGGTCGGTACACCGATAAACTCATCTTT. This encodes CAGDRVRTDWGLGGRYTDKLIF.

Comment on this clone: The protein that TCRdb holds for this DNA derives from a much larger clone and differs from the translated DNA at residue 4, which likely indicates a read error; the protein shown here is translated from the DNA. The chain couples TRDV2 to TRDJ1; D uncertain. The CDR3 runs 13 residues. The V gene lost 4 bases and the J gene lost 0 bases, with 8 bases spanning the gap. CDR1 and CDR2 (germline): GEAIGNYY, EKD. CDR3 nucleotides: TGTGCCTGTGAACCCCTGTACACCGATAAACTCATCTTT. Protein sequence: CACEPLYTDKLIF.

Worth noting for this clone: TCRdb lists the protein of a much larger clone for this DNA, which differs at residue 15, so this is likely a read error; the protein given here is translated from the DNA itself. The chain links TRDV2 to TRDJ1; TRDD3 matches 11 bases. The germline V gene has CDR1 GEAIGNYY and CDR2 EKD. This CDR3 is built from 19 residues. CDR3 DNA sequence: TGTGCCTGTGACCCATTGAGTCCACTGGGGGATAATAACACCGAGAAACTCATCTTT. It translates to CACDPLSPLGDNNTEKLIF.

With respect to this clone: A much bigger clone sits one base away, suggesting this may be a read error. Other DNA sequences in this specimen translate into the identical CDR3. The J gene is TRDJ1, the V gene TRDV2, with unresolved D. The CDR3 covers 14 residues. Germline V gene data show CDR1 as GEAIGNYY and CDR2 as EKD. CDR3 loop: CACADIRYTDKLIF. The CDR3 nucleotides are TGCGCCTGTGCCGACATCCGATACACCGATAAACTCATCTTT.

About this clone itself: The TCRdb record carries a much larger clone's protein, which differs from this DNA's translation at residue 4; a read error is the likely cause, and the protein listed here is the DNA translation. The chain joins TRDV2 to TRDJ1; the D gene is possibly TRDD3 (6 bases). The CDR3 extends over 14 amino acids. Trimming shortened V by 5 bases and J by 4 bases, and 16 bases separated the two germline ends. CDR1 GEAIGNYY and CDR2 EKD come from the germline V gene. The CDR3, as DNA: TGTGCCTGTGGACCAATGGGGATCCTCGATAAACTCATCTTT. Its protein product is CACGPMGILDKLIF.

Points on this clone: This DNA translates differently at residue 17 from the TCRdb protein, which is that of a much larger clone; a read error is likely, and the protein shown is the DNA's own translation. The rearrangement joins TRDV2 to TRDJ3, with 8 bases that match TRDD3. The CDR3 spans 19 residues. CDR1 GEAIGNYY and CDR2 EKD come from the germline V gene. The CDR3 loop is CACDVTGGHIPWDTRQLFF. In nucleotides, the CDR3 is TGTGCCTGTGACGTAACTGGGGGTCACATTCCCTGGGACACCCGACAGCTGTTTTTC.

In regard to this clone: This DNA translates differently at residue 4 from the TCRdb protein, which is that of a much larger clone; a read error is likely, and the protein shown is the DNA's own translation. The chain recombines TRDV2 with TRDJ1; D call uncertain. Germline V lookup: CDR1 GEAIGNYY, CDR2 EKD. CDR3 length: 18 amino acids. CDR3 sequence reads: CACGTVSAPLVETDKLIF. In nucleotides, the CDR3 is TGTGCCTGTGGCACCGTAAGCGCACCCCTCGTGGAGACCGATAAACTCATCTTT.

In its sample, this clone was seen a few times. This DNA translates differently at residue 8 from the TCRdb protein, which is that of a much larger clone; a read error is likely, and the protein shown is the DNA's own translation. V is TRDV2 and J is TRDJ1; D is unresolved. The CDR3 runs to 14 residues. Germline CDR1 and CDR2: GEAIGNYY and EKD. Trimming removed 0 bases at V and 5 bases at J, with 12 bases between. The CDR3 reads CACDTILREDKLIF. The CDR3 region has the DNA TGTGCCTGTGACACCATACTGCGAGAAGATAAACTCATCTTT.

As regards this clone: It differs at one base from a far larger clone, so likely a read error. Other DNA sequences from this sample encode an identical CDR3 as well. The gene calls are TRDV2 and TRDJ1, with 8 nucleotides matching TRDD3. V lost 4 bases, J lost 8 bases, and 14 bases stayed unmatched. The CDR3 contains 15 residues. CDR1 is GEAIGNYY, CDR2 EKD, per germline. CDR3 in amino acids: CACDTVLGGPGKLIF. The CDR3 nucleotides read TGTGCCTGTGATACCGTACTGGGGGGGCCCGGGAAACTCATCTTT.